This T cell receptor (beta chain) is drawn from a study of T cells after yellow fever vaccination. At the level of the study: Where fractions had low cell numbers, libraries were prepared from them with the SMART-Seq v4 Ultra Low Input RNA kit. Study findings and constraints: The secondary response was weaker but peaked faster, day 5 versus 15.

Concerning this clonotype: Its antigen is currently unknown.

This CDR3 comprises 14 residues. The germline V and J ends were trimmed by 3 bases and 1 base, with 10 bases remaining between them. Germline V lookup: CDR1 SGHRS, CDR2 YFSETQ. TCRdb analysed the 5' RACE reads with MiXCR anew, one entry per CDR3 protein. This table has around 160,000 distinct CDR3 sequences, 6% to 7.5% appearing once. The receptor was isolated from a man between 18 and 35 years old who received the YFV17D yellow fever vaccine. The input for sequencing was CD4+ T cells sorted from PBMCs, taken 4 to 6 days after the first yellow fever vaccination. This chain links TRBV5-1 with TRBJ1-1; D ambiguous. CDR3 nucleotide sequence: TGCGCCAGCAGCTCGACGTCGGGGAACACTGAAGCTTTCTTT. Translated, it gives CASSSTSGNTEAFF.